These 28 T cell receptor beta chains originate from one sample sequenced in a study of molecular identifiers for immune sequencing clone quantification. One entry per CDR3 protein, called by TCRdb with MiXCR from the PCR reads. The sample includes approximately 670,000 distinct CDR3 sequences, around 20% of them seen just once. The material sequenced was naive CD8+ T cells from blood, with Jurkat cell RNA spiked in. This sample's subset: FACS-sorted CD8+CD4-CCR7+CD45RA+ naive T cells. All receptors derive from a human donor in good health. Some libraries in this study had Jurkat cell RNA spiked in.

This clonotype has only a few counts. The genes are TRBV2 and TRBJ2-1; D possibly uses TRBD1 or TRBD2 (5 bases each). Trimming removed 10 bases at V and 7 bases at J, with 11 bases between. The CDR3 has 11 amino acids. Germline V gene sequence: CDR1 SNHLY, CDR2 FYNNEI. CDR3 sequence: CAILWGNEQFF. The DNA for the CDR3 is TGTGCCATCCTTTGGGGGAATGAGCAGTTCTTC. Combining the CDR3 with reference TRBV2 and TRBJ2-1 gives the whole variable domain EPEVTQTPSHQVTQMGQEVILRCVPISNHLYFYWYRQILGQKVEFLVSFYNNEISEKSEIFDDQFSVERPDGSNFTLKIRSTKLEDSAMYFCAILWGNEQFFGPGTRLTVL.

This clonotype was seen ten or more times. This chain links TRBV6-2 or TRBV6-3 with TRBJ1-5, with TRBD1 matching over 8 bases. CDR3 length equals 19 residues. Germline V lookup: CDR1 MNHEY, CDR2 SVGEGT. V lost 0 bases, J lost 4 bases, and 14 bases stayed unmatched. The CDR3: CASSYSGIARGQENQPQHF. As DNA, the CDR3 is TGTGCCAGCAGTTACTCGGGAATCGCCCGGGGACAGGAAAATCAGCCCCAGCATTTT.

This clonotype was recorded at least ten times. V gene TRBV4-3 combines with J gene TRBJ1-1; 8 bases match TRBD1. With 0 bases clipped from V and 1 base from J, the junction kept 4 bases outside the gene matches. The germline gives CDR1 LGHNA, CDR2 YSLEER. This CDR3 contains 16 residues. The CDR3 DNA reads TGCGCCAGCAGCCAAGATCCAGGACAGGGGAACACTGAAGCTTTCTTT. Amino acid sequence: CASSQDPGQGNTEAFF.

This clonotype showed up many times. The J gene is TRBJ2-3, the V gene TRBV13; tentatively, D is TRBD1 (5 bases). The CDR3 totals 15 residues. V dropped 2 bases and J dropped 2 bases, with 11 bases sitting between them. Germline CDR1 reads PRHDT; CDR2 reads FYEKMQ (reference sequence). CDR3 sequence: CASSLWTQNTDTQYF. DNA of the CDR3: TGTGCCAGCAGCTTATGGACACAAAACACAGATACGCAGTATTTT.

This clonotype has ten or more counts. This chain joins TRBV27 and TRBJ1-5, with a weak D call TRBD1 (5 bases). Trimming took 4 bases from V and 3 from J, leaving 13 bases between them. The CDR3 totals 15 residues. From germline, CDR1 is MNHEY and CDR2 SMNVEV (reference sequence). CDR3 nucleotides: TGTGCCAGCAGTTCGTCAACAGGACCCAATCAGCCCCAGCATTTT. This codes for CASSSSTGPNQPQHF.

A note on this clonotype: A single base separates this from a much larger clone, so it may be a read error. The rearrangement joins TRBV30 to TRBJ1-1; 7 positions agree with TRBD1. The germline V gene encodes CDR1 GTSNPN and CDR2 SVGIG (reference sequence). The CDR3 totals 13 residues. This CDR3 is CARSSRQGGEAFF. The CDR3 DNA follows: TGTGCCCGGAGTTCCCGACAGGGCGGTGAAGCTTTCTTT.

V usage is TRBV7-6 and J usage is TRBJ1-2, with D unclear. Germline V lookup: CDR1 SGHVS, CDR2 FNYEAQ. This CDR3 is built from 13 residues. The V end was cut by 2 bases, the J end by 2 bases, with 6 bases between. The CDR3 protein is CASSLMGNYGYTF. In DNA, the CDR3 is TGTGCCAGCAGCTTAATGGGGAACTATGGCTACACCTTC.

In this sample, this clonotype turned up many times. The chain recombines TRBV12-3 or TRBV12-4 with TRBJ2-3, with D unclear. The CDR3 length is 15 residues. Trimming took 7 bases from V and 4 from J, leaving 18 bases between them. CDR3 loop: CASIPTGGGSDTQYF. The CDR3, as DNA: TGTGCCAGCATCCCCACCGGCGGTGGCTCAGATACGCAGTATTTT.

For this clonotype: A single base separates this from a much larger clone, so it may be a read error. J is TRBJ2-2 and V is TRBV21-1; TRBD1, the table's D call, lacks a check against the DNA. TRBV21-1 is classified as a pseudogene. The CDR3 is 15 amino acids. In DNA form, the CDR3 reads TGTGCCAGCAACCAGGGGGGGGCCAACACCGGGGAGCTGTTTTTT. Translating gives CASNQGGANTGELFF.

V and J are TRBV6-5 and TRBJ1-2; D remains unclear. The CDR3 covers 12 residues. V was trimmed by 9 bases and J by 3 bases, leaving 11 bases between them. Germline V gene data show CDR1 as MNHEY and CDR2 as SVGAGI. CDR3 residues: CARTVDDYGYTF. CDR3 sequence (DNA): TGTGCCAGAACAGTGGACGACTATGGCTACACCTTC.

Note on this clonotype: A much larger clonotype is one base distant, so this may be a read error. V is TRBV12-3 or TRBV12-4 and J is TRBJ1-1; tentative D call: TRBD1 (6 bases). The CDR3 extends over 14 amino acids. V lost 7 bases to trimming and J lost 2 bases, with 14 bases between them. CDR3 nucleotides: TGTGCCAGCATTCATCAGGGGTTAAACACTGAAGCTTTCTTT. This sequence encodes CASIHQGLNTEAFF.

This clonotype was found a few times. The rearrangement links TRBV6-5 to TRBJ1-4; TRBD1 might be the D (6 bases). This CDR3 has 15 amino acids. The V gene lost 6 bases and the J gene lost 7 bases, with 18 bases spanning the gap. The germline V gene encodes CDR1 MNHEY and CDR2 SVGAGI. CDR3 sequence: CASSSGTPGAEKLFF. The DNA of the CDR3 is TGTGCCAGCAGCTCCGGGACACCCGGGGCTGAAAAACTGTTTTTT.

The sample holds many counts of this clonotype. The V call is TRBV6-5, the J call TRBJ1-1; tentatively, D is TRBD1 (6 bases). Trimming pared 2 bases from V and 5 bases from J, leaving 12 bases between. CDR1 and CDR2 (germline): MNHEY, SVGAGI. The CDR3 runs 14 residues. Here the CDR3 DNA reads TGTGCCAGCAGTTACGGTACAGGGTGGACTGAAGCTTTCTTT. The encoded protein is CASSYGTGWTEAFF.

There are a few counts of this clonotype. The chain combines TRBV7-9 with TRBJ2-1, with a tentative D call TRBD2 (5 bases). There are 15 residues in the CDR3. The ends were cut back, 5 bases at V and 0 bases at J, with 11 bases in the middle. Germline-derived CDR1 and CDR2 are SEHNR and FQNEAQ (reference sequence). The CDR3 spells CASSADGGSYNEQFF. The CDR3 nucleotides read TGTGCCAGCAGCGCGGACGGAGGCTCCTACAATGAGCAGTTCTTC.

Ten or more counts support this clonotype. The rearrangement uses TRBV5-6 and TRBJ2-5; 10 nucleotides line up with TRBD1. The CDR3 has 14 amino acids. Trimming took 2 bases from V and 6 from J; bases not matched to a gene: 4. Germline CDR1 SGHDT, CDR2 YYEEEE. The CDR3 bases are TGTGCCAGCAGCTTCCGGGACAGGGGTCAGACCCAGTACTTC. Its translation is CASSFRDRGQTQYF.

Comment on this clonotype: One base away lies a much larger clone, so this may be a sequencing read error. The J gene is TRBJ1-4, the V gene TRBV18; the D gene is possibly TRBD1 (6 bases). There are 14 residues in the CDR3. The V gene's germline CDR1 is KGHSH and CDR2 LQKENI. DNA of the CDR3: TGTGCCGGCTCACCTACAGGGATGGAGGAAAAACTGTTTTTT. Encoded protein: CAGSPTGMEEKLFF.

In its sample, this clonotype was seen many times. The chain carries TRBV20-1 and TRBJ2-7; TRBD1 matches 8 bases. The J segment lost 3 bases and the V segment lost 4 bases, leaving 11 bases of the junction unmatched. Germline V CDR1 and CDR2: DFQATT, SNEGSKA (reference sequence). There are 15 residues in the CDR3. The CDR3 nucleotides read TGCAGTGCTACCCTTACGGGACAGGTGGTCTACGAGCAGTACTTC. Its translation: CSATLTGQVVYEQYF.

This clonotype has ten or more counts. The chain's CDR3 is CASSLETGNEQYF. DNA for the CDR3: TGTGCCAGCAGCTTAGAAACAGGGAACGAGCAGTACTTC. The chain has TRBV7-9 and TRBJ2-7; TRBD1 is a possible D gene (6 bases). CDR1 and CDR2 (germline): SEHNR, FQNEAQ (reference sequence). Trimming left V 1 base short and J 5 bases short, with 9 bases between. This CDR3 comprises 13 residues.

This clonotype appeared many times. J is TRBJ2-6 and V is TRBV9; tentatively, D is TRBD1 (5 bases). CDR1 and CDR2 from the germline V gene are SGDLS and YYNGEE. V lost 4 bases and J lost 0, with 11 bases in between. The CDR3 extends over 16 amino acids. The CDR3 region has the DNA TGTGCCAGCAGCCTAGACAGTCTCTCTGGGGCCAACGTCCTGACTTTC. Its protein product is CASSLDSLSGANVLTF.

The sample holds many counts of this clonotype. The chain employs TRBV5-1 and TRBJ2-7; D is ambiguous. From germline, CDR1 is SGHRS and CDR2 YFSETQ. The CDR3 extends over 14 amino acids. Deletions cut 2 bases from V and 5 bases from J, with 14 bases between. DNA for the CDR3: TGCGCCAGCAGCTTTGACTTCCAACGGGACGAGCAGTACTTC. Encoded protein: CASSFDFQRDEQYF.

This clonotype appeared many times. The gene calls are TRBV28 and TRBJ2-5, with no clear D. The CDR3 totals 14 residues. The germline V gene has CDR1 MDHEN and CDR2 SYDVKM. V lost 5 bases to trimming and J lost 3 bases, with 13 bases between them. CDR3 sequence (DNA): TGTGCCAGCAGTCCCCTTTCTGATGAAGAGACCCAGTACTTC. Translated, it gives CASSPLSDEETQYF.

This clonotype was seen at least ten times. The chain is built from TRBV28 and TRBJ1-5, with D uncertain. There are 11 residues in the CDR3. V lost 8 bases to trimming and J lost 8 bases, with 10 bases between them. The germline V gene has CDR1 MDHEN and CDR2 SYDVKM. The DNA for the CDR3 is TGTGCCAGCGGAGGTTTGGAGCCCCAGCATTTT. It yields the protein CASGGLEPQHF. Looking up the rest from reference TRBV28 and TRBJ1-5 gives the full variable domain: DVKVTQSSRYLVKRTGEKVFLECVQDMDHENMFWYRQDPGLGLRLIYFSYDVKMKEKGDIPEGYSVSREKKERFSLILESASTNQTSMYLCASGGLEPQHFGDGTRLSIL.

The V gene is TRBV11-2, the J gene TRBJ2-1; 8 bases fit TRBD2. CDR1 and CDR2 (germline): SGHAT, FQNNGV. Unmatched junction bases numbered 7, after V lost 3 bases and J lost 0 bases. The CDR3 length is 17 residues. DNA for the CDR3: TGTGCCAGCAGCTTGGCGGGAGGCTACCTCTCCTACAATGAGCAGTTCTTC. As protein: CASSLAGGYLSYNEQFF.

This clonotype was detected ten times or more. This rearrangement joins TRBV4-3 to TRBJ2-7; the D gene is possibly TRBD1 (5 bases). The CDR3 contains 15 residues. Trimming cost V 0 bases and J 4 bases, with 13 bases left between them. CDR1 is LGHNA, CDR2 YSLEER, per germline. CDR3 protein: CASSQDWKQVYEQYF. CDR3 in DNA: TGCGCCAGCAGCCAAGATTGGAAACAGGTATACGAGCAGTACTTC.

This clonotype was counted between two and nine times. The J gene is TRBJ1-4, the V gene TRBV5-4; D ambiguous. This CDR3 comprises 13 residues. The germline V and J ends were trimmed by 4 bases and 7 bases, with 11 bases remaining between them. Germline values: CDR1 SGHNT, CDR2 YYREEE (reference sequence). CDR3 sequence reads: CASSRQDGEKLFF. CDR3 bases: TGTGCCAGCAGCCGGCAAGACGGTGAAAAACTGTTTTTT.

Of note for this clonotype: This may arise from a read error, as a much more abundant clone is one base away. The V and J genes are TRBV9 and TRBJ2-6, with D possibly TRBD1 on 5 matching bases. CDR1 is SGDLS and CDR2 is YYNGEE in the germline V gene. This CDR3 is built from 17 residues. This CDR3 reads CASSVGRDNSGANVLSF. For the CDR3, the DNA is TGTGCCAGCAGCGTAGGCAGGGATAACTCTGGGGCCAACGTCCTGTCTTTC.

This clonotype was seen at least ten times. The chain couples TRBV28 to TRBJ2-3; the match to TRBD2 covers 8 bases. The CDR3 has 15 amino acids. Germline V gene data show CDR1 as MDHEN and CDR2 as SYDVKM. Germline trimming cut 5 bases from V and 0 bases from J; bases unmatched to any gene: 4. As DNA, the CDR3 is TGTGCCAGCAGTAAGATAGCGGGAAGCACAGATACGCAGTATTTT. Translation gives CASSKIAGSTDTQYF.

In this sample, this clonotype turned up many times. CDR3 sequence reads: CASSDKETQYF. The CDR3, as DNA: TGTGCCAGCAGTGATAAAGAGACCCAGTACTTC. V gene TRBV12-3 or TRBV12-4 combines with J gene TRBJ2-5; D ambiguous. V was pared by 5 bases and J by 3 bases, with 4 bases between. The CDR3 covers 11 residues.